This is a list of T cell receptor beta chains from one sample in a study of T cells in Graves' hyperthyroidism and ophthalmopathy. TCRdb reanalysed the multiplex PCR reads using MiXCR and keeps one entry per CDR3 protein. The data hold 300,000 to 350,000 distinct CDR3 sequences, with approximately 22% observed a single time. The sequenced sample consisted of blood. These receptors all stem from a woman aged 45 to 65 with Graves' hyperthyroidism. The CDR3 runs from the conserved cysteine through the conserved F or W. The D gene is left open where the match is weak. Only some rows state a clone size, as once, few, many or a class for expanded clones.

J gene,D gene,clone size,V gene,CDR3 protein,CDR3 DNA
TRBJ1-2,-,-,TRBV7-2,CASSLIVVGGYTF,TGTGCCAGCAGCTTGATAGTTGTGGGGGGCTACACCTTC
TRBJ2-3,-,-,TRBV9,CASSQGPGGGQYF,TGTGCCAGCAGTCAAGGCCCCGGAGGGGGGCAGTATTTT
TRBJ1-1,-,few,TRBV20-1,CSARPGLGNTEAFF,TGCAGTGCTAGACCGGGACTTGGGAACACTGAAGCTTTCTTT
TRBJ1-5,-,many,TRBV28,CASSLGGAGNQPQHF,TGTGCCAGCAGTTTGGGCGGGGCTGGCAATCAGCCCCAGCATTTT
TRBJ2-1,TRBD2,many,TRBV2,CASKLAGGNNEQFF,TGTGCCAGCAAACTAGCGGGGGGGAATAATGAGCAGTTCTTC
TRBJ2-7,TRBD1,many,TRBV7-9,CASSHHGTGFREQYF,TGTGCCAGCAGCCACCACGGGACAGGGTTCCGCGAGCAGTACTTC
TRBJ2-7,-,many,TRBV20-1,CSARDPSQGLQFYEQYF,TGCAGTGCTAGAGACCCCTCTCAGGGACTCCAGTTCTACGAGCAGTACTTC
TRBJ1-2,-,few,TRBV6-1,CASSRSDTGETYGYTF,TGTGCCAGCAGCCGAAGCGATACAGGAGAAACTTATGGCTACACCTTC
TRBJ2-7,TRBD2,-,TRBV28,CASSPWMGLAGTYEQYF,TGTGCCAGCAGTCCGTGGATGGGACTAGCGGGGACCTACGAGCAGTACTTC
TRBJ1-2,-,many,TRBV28,CASGAYGYTF,TGTGCCAGCGGAGCGTATGGCTACACCTTC
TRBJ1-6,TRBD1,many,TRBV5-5,CASSRGQGDSPLHF,TGTGCCAGCAGCCGCGGACAGGGGGACTCACCCCTCCACTTT
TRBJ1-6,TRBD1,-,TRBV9,CASSVRTGDESPLHF,TGTGCCAGCAGCGTACGGACAGGGGACGAGTCACCCCTCCACTTT
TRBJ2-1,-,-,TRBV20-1,CSARDRGLYNEQFF,TGCAGTGCTAGAGATCGGGGACTTTACAATGAGCAGTTCTTC
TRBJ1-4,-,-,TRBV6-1,CASSDPGVEEKLFF,TGTGCCAGCAGCGACCCCGGGGTAGAAGAAAAACTGTTTTTT
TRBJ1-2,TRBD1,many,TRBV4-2,CASSQSGQGNNGYTF,TGTGCCAGCAGCCAATCGGGACAGGGGAATAATGGCTACACCTTC
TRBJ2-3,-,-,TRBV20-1,CSVRAPPDTQYF,TGCAGTGTCAGGGCCCCCCCAGATACGCAGTATTTT
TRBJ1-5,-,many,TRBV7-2,CASSLRGGSSNQPQHF,TGTGCCAGCAGCTTAAGAGGAGGTTCTAGCAATCAGCCCCAGCATTTT
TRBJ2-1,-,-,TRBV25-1,CASSPNRSSNEQFF,TGTGCCAGCAGTCCCAATCGATCGAGCAATGAGCAGTTCTTC
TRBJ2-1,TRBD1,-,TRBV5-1,CASRLVGGHYNEQFF,TGCGCCAGCAGATTGGTAGGGGGCCACTACAATGAGCAGTTCTTC
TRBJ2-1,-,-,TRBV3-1,CASSQPQGREQFF,TGTGCCAGCAGCCAGCCCCAAGGGAGGGAGCAGTTCTTC
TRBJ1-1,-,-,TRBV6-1,CASTYGGSDTEAFF,TGTGCCAGCACCTACGGGGGATCGGACACTGAAGCTTTCTTT
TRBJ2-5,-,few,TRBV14,CASSQAGTYQYF,TGTGCCAGCAGCCAAGCTGGGACTTATCAGTACTTC
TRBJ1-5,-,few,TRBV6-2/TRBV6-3,CEQGNQPQHF,TGCGAACAGGGCAATCAGCCCCAGCATTTT
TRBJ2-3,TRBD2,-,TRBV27,CASTPGLANTDTQYF,TGTGCCTCGACCCCGGGACTAGCGAACACAGATACGCAGTATTTT
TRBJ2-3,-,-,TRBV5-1,CASSLAPTSTDTQYF,TGCGCCAGCAGCTTGGCCCCGACTAGCACAGATACGCAGTATTTT
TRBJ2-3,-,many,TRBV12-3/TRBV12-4,CASSLARGGRIDTQYF,TGTGCCAGCAGTTTAGCGCGTGGAGGGCGAATAGATACGCAGTATTTT
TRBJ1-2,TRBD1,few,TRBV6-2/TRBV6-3,CASSSTTPGQGLYGYTF,TGTGCCAGCAGTTCTACCACTCCGGGACAGGGCCTCTATGGCTACACCTTC
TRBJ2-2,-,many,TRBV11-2,CASSLGVAGELFF,TGTGCCAGCTCCCTCGGGGTGGCCGGGGAGCTGTTTTTT
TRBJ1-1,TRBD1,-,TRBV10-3,CAISGTGDNTEAFF,TGTGCCATCAGTGGGACAGGAGACAACACTGAAGCTTTCTTT
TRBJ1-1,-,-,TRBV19,CASSIAGQVDTEAFF,TGTGCCAGTAGTATAGCCGGGCAGGTGGACACTGAAGCTTTCTTT
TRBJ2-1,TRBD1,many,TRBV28,CASSDSDRGAYNEQFF,TGTGCCAGCAGTGATTCCGACAGGGGGGCCTACAATGAGCAGTTCTTC
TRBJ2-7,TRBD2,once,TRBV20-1,CSASGLAAHEQYF,TGCAGTGCTTCGGGACTAGCGGCCCACGAGCAGTACTTC
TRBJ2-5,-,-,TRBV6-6,CASSYSVTGPQETQYF,TGTGCCAGCAGTTACTCCGTGACAGGCCCACAAGAGACCCAGTACTTC
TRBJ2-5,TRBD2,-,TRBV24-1,CATSDGVAGYQGTQYF,TGTGCCACCAGTGATGGGGTAGCGGGATACCAAGGGACCCAGTACTTC
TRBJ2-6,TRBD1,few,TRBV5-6,CASSLRTGYSGANVLTF,TGTGCCAGCAGCTTGAGGACAGGGTACTCTGGGGCCAACGTCCTGACTTTC
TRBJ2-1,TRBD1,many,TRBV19,CASSRTTTGADEQFF,TGTGCCAGTAGTAGGACTACGACAGGGGCCGATGAGCAGTTCTTC
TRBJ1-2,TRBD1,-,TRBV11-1,CASSLAGTGGRGYTF,TGTGCCAGCAGCTTAGCCGGGACAGGGGGTCGTGGCTACACCTTC
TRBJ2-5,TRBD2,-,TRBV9,CASSVRENWTSGPAFQETQYF,TGTGCCAGCAGCGTCCGGGAAAACTGGACTAGCGGGCCCGCTTTTCAAGAGACCCAGTACTTC
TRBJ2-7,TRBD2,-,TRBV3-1,CASSQGTSGTEPQEQYF,TGTGCCAGCAGCCAAGGGACTAGCGGGACGGAGCCTCAGGAGCAGTACTTC
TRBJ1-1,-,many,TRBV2,CAVQDTEAFF,TGTGCCGTACAGGACACTGAAGCTTTCTTT
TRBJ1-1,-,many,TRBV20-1,CSAITGPTTEAFF,TGCAGTGCTATCACAGGGCCTACCACTGAAGCTTTCTTT
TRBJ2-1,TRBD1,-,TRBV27,CASSFSPTGLMYNKQFF,TGTGCCAGCAGTTTTTCCCCGACAGGGTTGATGTACAATAAGCAGTTCTTC
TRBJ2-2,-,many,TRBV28,CASRPQGTNTGELFF,TGTGCCAGCAGGCCCCAGGGGACGAACACCGGGGAGCTGTTTTTT
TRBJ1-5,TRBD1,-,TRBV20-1,CSARVSGTGVPTIDQPQHF,TGCAGTGCTAGAGTATCCGGGACAGGGGTGCCCACGATTGATCAGCCCCAGCATTTT
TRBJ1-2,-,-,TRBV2,CASSAALDYGYTF,TGTGCCAGCAGCGCGGCCCTGGACTATGGCTACACCTTC
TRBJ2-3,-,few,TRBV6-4,CASSDASEGGDTQYF,TGTGCCAGCAGTGACGCTAGCGAAGGAGGAGATACGCAGTATTTT
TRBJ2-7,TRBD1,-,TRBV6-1,CASSSNRDRTYEQYF,TGTGCCAGCAGTTCCAATCGGGACAGGACCTACGAGCAGTACTTC
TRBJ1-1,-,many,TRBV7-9,CASSLAITTRGTEAFF,TGTGCCAGCAGCTTAGCGATAACGACTAGAGGCACTGAAGCTTTCTTT
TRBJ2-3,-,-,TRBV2,CASSERDTDTQYF,TGTGCCAGCAGTGAGCGAGACACAGATACGCAGTATTTT
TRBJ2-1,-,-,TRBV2,CASSSRRGGGGNEQFF,TGTGCCAGCAGTTCCCGGAGGGGCGGGGGCGGGAATGAGCAGTTCTTC
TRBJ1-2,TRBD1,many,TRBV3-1,CASSQRAGQGNYGYTF,TGTGCCAGCAGCCAGCGGGCGGGACAGGGGAACTATGGCTACACCTTC
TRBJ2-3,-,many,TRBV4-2,CASSQDELGPDTQYF,TGTGCCAGCAGCCAAGACGAACTTGGTCCAGATACGCAGTATTTT
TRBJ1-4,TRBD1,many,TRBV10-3,CAIRAGGGNEKLFF,TGTGCCATCAGGGCAGGGGGCGGTAATGAAAAACTGTTTTTT
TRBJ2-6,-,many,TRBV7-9,CASSLRMSGANVLTF,TGTGCCAGCAGCTTACGGATGTCCGGGGCCAACGTCCTGACTTTC
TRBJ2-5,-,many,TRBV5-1,CASSLSQGIRETQYF,TGCGCCAGCAGCTTAAGTCAGGGCATAAGAGAGACCCAGTACTTC